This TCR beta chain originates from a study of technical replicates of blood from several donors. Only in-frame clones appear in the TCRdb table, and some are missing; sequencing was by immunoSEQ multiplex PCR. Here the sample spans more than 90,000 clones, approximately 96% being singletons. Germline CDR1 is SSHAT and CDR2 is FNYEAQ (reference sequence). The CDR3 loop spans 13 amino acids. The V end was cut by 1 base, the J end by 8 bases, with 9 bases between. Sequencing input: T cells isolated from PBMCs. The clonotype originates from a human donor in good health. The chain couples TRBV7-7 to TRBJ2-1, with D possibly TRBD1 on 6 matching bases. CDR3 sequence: CASSLGRGDEQFF. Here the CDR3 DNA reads TGTGCCAGCAGCTTAGGCAGGGGCGATGAGCAGTTCTTC.